This entry concerns a single T cell receptor (beta chain). The antigen remains unidentified. The data are from a study of T-cell reconstitution after alpha-beta-depleted transplantation in children. Unique molecular identifiers were incorporated into the prepared TCRbeta library. One entry per CDR3 protein results from TCRdb running MiXCR on the PCR reads. Of about 130,000 distinct CDR3 sequences detected, roughly 9% appear once; the ten largest clones hold 24%. The germline V and J ends were trimmed by 1 base and 6 bases, with 12 bases remaining between them. The CDR3 length is 13 residues. Germline CDR1 DFQATT, CDR2 SNEGSKA (reference sequence). The study's findings and limits: The study traced high day-60 TCRbeta diversity in some patients to surviving recipient T cells and thymic progenitors. After transplant, at about two months, alpha-beta T cells were reportedly derived from several hundred expanded graft clones. Newly generated T cells supplied most T-cell counts and diversity one year post-transplant.

The TCR comes from a girl less than two years old who had a stem cell transplant for combined immunodeficiency, so the T cells may come from the graft donor. The sequencing here drew on PBMCs, mostly from graft donor cells, taken 180 days after TCRalphabeta/CD19-depleted stem cell transplant. This chain links TRBV20-1 with TRBJ1-2; D perhaps matches TRBD1 (5 bases). This chain's CDR3 is CSARAPGGHGYTF. The CDR3 DNA sequence: TGCAGTGCTAGAGCCCCGGGGGGTCATGGCTACACCTTC.